The sequence of this T cell receptor (beta chain) was determined in a study of T cell repertoires in cytomegalovirus infection. Comments on this clonotype: Its matching antigen is unknown.

Trimming took 1 base from V and 2 from J; bases not matched to a gene: 5. Germline lookup yields CDR1 SGHTA and CDR2 FQGNSA. The CDR3 is made up of 16 amino acids. TCRdb re-analysed the reads in MiXCR, keeping a single row per CDR3 protein. The data show approximately 750,000 distinct CDR3 sequences, approximately 34% seen once. Study-level results: Cumulative public TCR beta family frequency identified carriers of CMV plus the relevant HLA. The study found HLA-C-restricted CMV-specific TCR beta clonotypes dominating the ex vivo response.

The sample was PBMCs. The sequence came from a human donor in good health (CMV status not recorded). Some clones in this sample may be carry-over from other donors' samples. V is TRBV7-2 and J is TRBJ2-3; 8 bases align to TRBD2. CDR3 amino acids: CASSLVSSGYTDTQYF. In DNA, the CDR3 is TGTGCCAGCAGCTTAGTTTCTAGCGGGTACACAGATACGCAGTATTTT.